A selection of T cell receptor beta chains follows, all from one sample in a study of T cell repertoires in cytomegalovirus infection. TCRdb re-called the reads through MiXCR, storing one row per CDR3 protein. The table lists 290,000 or so distinct CDR3 sequences, 25% of them singletons. Sequencing used PBMCs. The receptors were gathered from a human donor in good health (CMV status not recorded). Some clones in this sample may be carry-over from other donors' samples. CDR3s include the opening cysteine and the closing phenylalanine or tryptophan. Fields, in order: D gene, V gene, J gene, clone size, CDR3 DNA, CDR3 protein. A D gene is named only where the DNA matches it firmly. Size values are once, few and many counts, or a class for expanded clones, and some rows have none.

-	TRBV7-2	TRBJ1-2	many	TGTGCCAGCAGCTTAGTGGCGGGAGGGGACGGCTACACCTTC	CASSLVAGGDGYTF
TRBD2	TRBV7-2	TRBJ2-7	-	TGTGCCAGCAGCTCTCGACTAGCGGGTCCGGGAGAGCAGTACTTC	CASSSRLAGPGEQYF
TRBD2	TRBV20-1	TRBJ2-3	-	TGCAGTGCGCGTGTCCCGACTAGCGGCTTAATCACAGATACGCAGTATTTT	CSARVPTSGLITDTQYF
TRBD2	TRBV28	TRBJ2-2	-	TGTGCCAGCAGTGGGATAGCGGGAGGCTCCGGGGAGCTGTTTTTT	CASSGIAGGSGELFF
-	TRBV7-3	TRBJ2-3	-	TGTGCCAGCAGCTTAGCCGTAGGCCCCGATACGCAGTATTTT	CASSLAVGPDTQYF
TRBD1	TRBV11-2	TRBJ2-5	-	TGTGCCAGCAGCTTCTACAGGGGCTTCCAAGAGACCCAGTACTTC	CASSFYRGFQETQYF
-	TRBV2	TRBJ2-1	many	TGTGCCAGCAGTGGTCCAGGCTACAATGAGCAGTTCTTC	CASSGPGYNEQFF
TRBD2	TRBV5-1	TRBJ2-3	-	TGCGCCAGCAACGGACTAGCGGGGCCTAGGGATACGCAGTATTTT	CASNGLAGPRDTQYF
-	TRBV7-2	TRBJ1-1	few	TGTGCCAGCAGCCTTAACCGGGCCAAAGGCGAAGCTTTCTTT	CASSLNRAKGEAFF
TRBD2	TRBV6-1	TRBJ2-1	few	TGTGCCAGCAGTGAGGGCGGGAGACCCTACAATGAGCAGTTCTTC	CASSEGGRPYNEQFF
-	TRBV29-1	TRBJ1-4	-	TGCAGCGTTGAGGCAGCAACTAATGAAAAACTGTTTTTT	CSVEAATNEKLFF
TRBD1	TRBV29-1	TRBJ1-1	-	TGCAGTGTCCACGACAGGGGGAGAATGAACACTGAAGCTTTCTTT	CSVHDRGRMNTEAFF
-	TRBV27	TRBJ1-2	-	TGTGCCAGCAGTTTACAGCCATCGGGCTATGGCTACACCTTC	CASSLQPSGYGYTF
-	TRBV10-3	TRBJ2-7	-	TGTGCCATCAGCAGGGATTCCTACGAGCAGTACTTC	CAISRDSYEQYF
-	TRBV15	TRBJ2-1	-	TGTGCCACCAGCAGAGGAGGGGCCACCTACAATGAGCAGTTCTTC	CATSRGGATYNEQFF
-	TRBV28	TRBJ2-7	-	TGTGCCAGCAGTTTGGGGCAGCCTGGCGAGCAGTACTTC	CASSLGQPGEQYF
-	TRBV29-1	TRBJ1-3	few	TGCAGCGTGGGTGAGGACTTATCTGGAAACACCATATATTTT	CSVGEDLSGNTIYF
TRBD1	TRBV4-1	TRBJ1-1	few	TGCGCCAGCAGCCAACCAGACAGGGAGGGTATTGAAGCTTTCTTT	CASSQPDREGIEAFF
-	TRBV11-2	TRBJ2-1	few	TGTGCCAGCAGCTTATTCGCGGGTTACAATGAGCAGTTCTTC	CASSLFAGYNEQFF
TRBD2	TRBV19	TRBJ2-1	-	TGTGCCAGTAACCTAGCGGGACCGGTCCGTGAGCAGTTCTTC	CASNLAGPVREQFF
-	TRBV7-9	TRBJ1-1	many	TGTGCCAGCAGCTTTCCACTCCTGAACACTGAAGCTTTCTTT	CASSFPLLNTEAFF
TRBD1	TRBV30	TRBJ1-5	-	TGTGCCTGGAGGAGAGGGACAGCGGGGACCCAGCATTTT	CAWRRGTAGTQHF
TRBD2	TRBV29-1	TRBJ2-3	few	TGCAGCGTTGCAACTAGCGGGGCCTCCGAGGGGGCAGATACGCAGTATTTT	CSVATSGASEGADTQYF
-	TRBV12-5	TRBJ2-2	-	TGTGCTAGTGGTTTGGGACAGAGCGGCAACACCGGGGAGCTGTTTTTT	CASGLGQSGNTGELFF
TRBD1	TRBV7-2	TRBJ2-3	many	TGTGCCAGCAGCCCGCCCTCAGGGGGAGCACAAGATACGCAGTATTTT	CASSPPSGGAQDTQYF
-	TRBV11-2	TRBJ2-7	many	TGTGCCAGCAGCTTAGATCAGGGGAGGGTCTACGAGCAGTACTTC	CASSLDQGRVYEQYF
-	TRBV28	TRBJ1-2	few	TGTGCCAGCAGACCGGGCCCGGGAGGCTACACCTTC	CASRPGPGGYTF
-	TRBV29-1	TRBJ2-5	-	TGCAGCGTGGCCCAAGGGACCCAGTACTTC	CSVAQGTQYF
-	TRBV6-1	TRBJ1-5	-	TGTGCCAGCAGCTCTGGGTTGTTCAATCAGCCCCAGCATTTT	CASSSGLFNQPQHF
TRBD2	TRBV20-1	TRBJ2-3	few	TGCAGTGCTAGAGTTAATTTGATCCCGGGGGGGCCCGCAGATACGCAGTATTTT	CSARVNLIPGGPADTQYF
TRBD1	TRBV20-1	TRBJ2-3	-	TGCAGTGCTACGGACAGGGGGCCAGATACGCAGTATTTT	CSATDRGPDTQYF
-	TRBV5-3	TRBJ1-2	-	TGTGCCAGCAGCTTGGAGGGGGGGGGCTATGGCTACACCTTC	CASSLEGGGYGYTF
-	TRBV12-3/TRBV12-4	TRBJ2-1	-	TGTGCCAGCTCCACCCCGGGCTTTAATGAGCAGTTCTTC	CASSTPGFNEQFF
-	TRBV4-3	TRBJ2-3	-	TGCGCCAGCAGCCAAGACCCGACTAAATTAAGCACAGATACGCAGTATTTT	CASSQDPTKLSTDTQYF
TRBD2	TRBV12-3/TRBV12-4	TRBJ2-1	few	TGTGCCAGCAGTCCCTCGGGACTAGCGGGAGGGCCCGGGTACAATGAGCAGTTCTTC	CASSPSGLAGGPGYNEQFF
-	TRBV28	TRBJ1-2	few	TGTGCCAGCAGTTTCAGGGATTATGGCTACACCTTC	CASSFRDYGYTF
TRBD1	TRBV7-2	TRBJ2-5	-	TGTGCCAGCAGCTTAGACGGTGTAGGGGGCATAGAGACCCAGTACTTC	CASSLDGVGGIETQYF
-	TRBV28	TRBJ1-5	once	TGTGCCAGCAGCATTCTAAGGACCCTGGTTGACAGGTTCAATCAGCCCCAGCATTTT	CASSILRTLVDRFNQPQHF
-	TRBV20-1	TRBJ2-1	-	TGCAGTGCTAGAACTGACAGGTACAATGAGCAGTTCTTC	CSARTDRYNEQFF
-	TRBV20-1	TRBJ2-7	-	TGCAGTCCTACCGCCGGGCTCGTGGGGGAGCAGTACTTC	CSPTAGLVGEQYF
-	TRBV28	TRBJ2-7	-	TGTGCCAGCATGCCAGCGGAAACCTACGAGCAGTACTTC	CASMPAETYEQYF
TRBD1	TRBV7-2	TRBJ2-3	many	TGTGCCAGCAGCTTAGGGCCCAGGGGGCGCGCAGATACGCAGTATTTT	CASSLGPRGRADTQYF
-	TRBV11-3	TRBJ1-6	-	TGTGCCAGCAGCTTAAGGTCGGATTCACCCCTCCACTTT	CASSLRSDSPLHF
-	TRBV20-1	TRBJ1-1	-	TGCAGTGCTAGAGGCGGGGGCCGGAACACTGAAGCTTTCTTT	CSARGGGRNTEAFF
TRBD1	TRBV28	TRBJ2-7	few	TGTGCCAGCACCGACCAGACAGGGAGCTCCTACGAGCAGTACTTC	CASTDQTGSSYEQYF
-	TRBV20-1	TRBJ2-1	few	TGCAGTGCTAGAGTTGGCTGGGGTAATGAGCAGTTCTTC	CSARVGWGNEQFF
TRBD2	TRBV24-1	TRBJ2-1	-	TGTGCCACCAGTGATCCCGGGACTAGGGTGTTCTTC	CATSDPGTRVFF
TRBD2	TRBV11-2	TRBJ2-2	few	TGTGCCAGCAGCTCCCGACTAGCGGGGGCCGGGGAGCTGTTTTTT	CASSSRLAGAGELFF
TRBD1	TRBV5-6	TRBJ1-5	few	TGTGCCAGCAGCTCAGTGCCGGGACAGATCCCGCCCCAGCATTTT	CASSSVPGQIPPQHF
TRBD2	TRBV7-2	TRBJ2-2	many	TGTGCCAGCAGCTTAAGTATCACTAGCGGGAGTCGGACCGGGGAGCTGTTTTTT	CASSLSITSGSRTGELFF